The T cell receptor beta chain under discussion was sequenced for a study of metastatic and nonmetastatic thyroid tumors. Study-level information: From malignant and benign thyroid patients, repertoires in blood and in tumor or nodule tissue were compared.

Methods used by the authors: To classify distant metastasis in papillary thyroid cancer, a model was built from CDR3 differences across clinicopathological groups. TCRdb re-analyzed the PCR reads through MiXCR. These V and J calls are TCRdb output, not the study's own analysis. The sample includes roughly 45,000 clones, under 4% seen only once; the top ten take more than 7.5%. The study's findings and limits: Reportedly, malignant thyroid tumors had significantly higher TCR beta diversity than benign nodules, in blood and tumor.

Comment on this clone: Its antigen is currently unknown.

The CDR3 runs 14 residues. The V and J ends lost 11 bases and 7 bases respectively, with 18 bases between them. Germline V gene sequence: CDR1 MNHNS, CDR2 SASEGT. All patients were untreated before thyroid surgery. J is TRBJ1-6 and V is TRBV6-1, with TRBD1 as a possible D gene (6 bases). Material for sequencing was blood. The receptor comes from a female donor with papillary thyroid cancer or a benign thyroid nodule (not recorded which). Some clones in this sample may be carry-over from other donors' samples. The DNA of the CDR3 is TGTGCCGGTTCGACAGGAGGTTACAATTCACCCCTCCACTTT. Protein sequence: CAGSTGGYNSPLHF.